The 25 T cell receptor beta chains presented below share a single source sample, sequenced in a study of neurological immune-mediated disorders. From the 5' RACE reads, TCRdb called clonotypes with MiXCR, one entry per CDR3 protein. Seen here are under 85,000 distinct CDR3 sequences, approximately 10% observed once, and the top ten hold about 1.8%. Sequenced: PBMCs. Receptors were obtained from a man aged 35-49 years in good health.

In this sample, this clonotype turned up many times. The chain uses TRBV5-1 and TRBJ2-2, with D perhaps assigned TRBD1 or TRBD2 (5 bases each). The CDR3 has 16 residues. Germline CDR1 reads SGHRS; CDR2 reads YFSETQ. V was trimmed by 4 bases and J by 0 bases, leaving 13 bases between them. CDR3 loop: CASSLHGGSNTGELFF. The CDR3 region has the DNA TGCGCCAGCAGCCTACATGGGGGATCGAACACCGGGGAGCTGTTTTTT.

This clonotype was found many times. Here the CDR3 DNA reads TGCGCCAGCAGCTTGGCGATCCGGGGAAGCAGTGAGCAGTTCTTC. This translates into CASSLAIRGSSEQFF. J is TRBJ2-1 and V is TRBV5-1; D possibly corresponds to TRBD2 (5 bases). Trimming removed 0 bases from V and 9 bases from J, with 16 bases in between. CDR1 and CDR2 from the germline V gene are SGHRS and YFSETQ. The CDR3 is 15 residues long.

In its sample, this clonotype was seen many times. This rearrangement joins TRBV5-1 to TRBJ2-7; D unresolved. V gave up 2 bases and J gave up 6 bases, with 15 bases separating them. The length of the CDR3 is 14 residues. Germline CDR1 reads SGHRS; CDR2 reads YFSETQ. As DNA, the CDR3 is TGCGCCAGCAGCTTAGCAACCTATTCGCCCGAGCAGTACTTC. Amino acids: CASSLATYSPEQYF.

There are many counts of this clonotype. This chain connects TRBV5-6 to TRBJ1-4; 9 nucleotides line up with TRBD1. V was pared by 4 bases and J by 6 bases, with 7 bases of the junction left unmatched. The CDR3 sequence is 15 residues long. Germline V gene sequence: CDR1 SGHDT, CDR2 YYEEEE. Written as DNA, the CDR3 is TGTGCCAGCAGCAAGACAGGGGGTTTTTATGAAAAACTGTTTTTT. Protein product: CASSKTGGFYEKLFF.

With regard to this clonotype: This sequence may be a read error, since a much larger clone differs from it by one base. The chain has TRBV6-1 and TRBJ1-5, with 7 bases lining up with TRBD1. Trimming removed 5 bases from V and 6 bases from J; junction bases left unmatched: 4. The CDR3 spans 13 residues. Germline V gives CDR1 MNHNS, CDR2 SASEGT. In nucleotides, the CDR3 is TGTGCCAGCAGTCCGACAGGGCCTCAGCCCCAGCATTTT. Translated: CASSPTGPQPQHF.

This clonotype has a count of ten or more. The gene calls are TRBV6-1 and TRBJ1-2; D may be TRBD1 (5 bases). Deletions cut 3 bases from V and 8 bases from J, with 13 bases between. Germline assignment: CDR1 MNHNS and CDR2 SASEGT. CDR3 size: 13 residues. CDR3 loop: CASSDGRAGGYTF. CDR3 sequence (DNA): TGTGCCAGCAGTGACGGCAGGGCCGGCGGCTACACCTTC.

About this clonotype: A junction boundary mismatches the germline segment, possibly from a read error. V and J are TRBV3-1 and TRBJ2-2; D uncertain. From germline, CDR1 is LGHDT and CDR2 YNNKEL (reference sequence). This CDR3 contains 11 residues. CDR3 protein: CVSRNTGELFF. The CDR3 nucleotides are TGTGTCAGCCGGAACACCGGGGAGCTGTTTTTT.

There are many counts of this clonotype. The chain carries TRBV7-9 and TRBJ2-7; D unresolved. V was pared by 2 bases and J by 0 bases, with 5 bases between. CDR3 size: 13 residues. CDR1 is SEHNR, CDR2 FQNEAQ, per germline (reference sequence). CDR3 DNA: TGTGCCAGCAGCTTATCTGTCTCCTACGAGCAGTACTTC. It encodes CASSLSVSYEQYF.

The table lists this clonotype with many counts. The V and J genes are TRBV27 and TRBJ2-7; TRBD2 might be the D (5 bases). The V end lost 7 bases, the J end lost 2 bases, and 12 bases lay between the germline ends. Germline V lookup: CDR1 MNHEY, CDR2 SMNVEV (reference sequence). The CDR3 has 13 amino acids. CDR3 protein: CASKAAGPYEQYF. The CDR3 nucleotides read TGTGCCAGCAAAGCGGCCGGGCCCTACGAGCAGTACTTC.

This clonotype was found many times. This chain's CDR3 is CASSELPGQETQYF. CDR3 in DNA: TGCGCCAGCAGTGAACTCCCAGGCCAAGAGACCCAGTACTTC. The chain joins TRBV10-2 to TRBJ2-5; D is unclear. CDR1 is WSHSY and CDR2 is SAAADI in the germline V gene. Trimming removed 3 bases from V and 1 base from J, with 9 bases in between. CDR3 length: 14 amino acids.

This clonotype was seen repeatedly, ten times or more. V and J are TRBV7-9 and TRBJ2-7, with D tentatively TRBD1 (6 bases). Trimming cost V 2 bases and J 3 bases, with 8 bases left between them. Per the germline V gene, CDR1 is SEHNR and CDR2 is FQNEAQ (reference sequence). The CDR3 length is 13 residues. CDR3 sequence reads: CASSLSTGYEQYF. The CDR3, as DNA: TGTGCCAGCAGCTTATCGACAGGCTACGAGCAGTACTTC.

This clonotype was counted many times. The chain has TRBV3-1 and TRBJ2-1, with D maybe TRBD2 (6 bases). The CDR3 sequence is 16 residues long. V was cut by 2 bases and J by 7 bases, with 18 bases left in between. Germline V gene lookup returns CDR1 LGHDT and CDR2 YNNKEL (reference sequence). The CDR3 DNA reads as TGTGCCAGCAGCCAACGGACGTGGGACTTCCTGAATGAGCAGTTCTTC. The encoded protein is CASSQRTWDFLNEQFF.

The sample holds a few counts of this clonotype. The chain carries TRBV21-1 and TRBJ1-6. TRBV21-1 is a recognized pseudogene. This CDR3 has 14 residues. The CDR3 coding sequence is TGTGCCAGCCGAGGACCCTTCTATAATTCACCCCTCCACTTT. Its translation is CASRGPFYNSPLHF.

This clonotype has a count of ten or more. The chain links TRBV18 to TRBJ2-1; D not resolved. The V gene's germline CDR1 is KGHSH and CDR2 LQKENI. The CDR3 runs to 14 residues. Trimming stripped 1 base from V and 7 bases from J, with 11 bases between. The CDR3 spells CASSPRQDENEQFF. CDR3 sequence (DNA): TGTGCCAGCTCACCACGGCAGGATGAAAATGAGCAGTTCTTC.

This clonotype occurred many times. V gene TRBV6-5 combines with J gene TRBJ2-1; D not certain. Between the trimmed V and J ends, which lost 0 bases and 9 bases, there was a span of 3 bases. Germline V gene data show CDR1 as MNHEY and CDR2 as SVGAGI. This CDR3 has 11 residues. In DNA, the CDR3 is TGTGCCAGCAGTTACTCCGCTGAGCAGTTCTTC. It specifies CASSYSAEQFF.

This clonotype was seen at least ten times. The chain combines TRBV29-1 with TRBJ2-1, with TRBD1 identical over 8 bases. The CDR3 spans 14 residues. The junction had 11 bases not matched to a gene; V was cut back by 6 bases and J by 7 bases. Per the germline V gene, CDR1 is SQVTM and CDR2 is ANQGSEA. CDR3 region: CSVPPGQAMNEQFF. The DNA of the CDR3 is TGCAGCGTGCCTCCGGGACAGGCGATGAATGAGCAGTTCTTC.

This clonotype has a count of ten or more. The chain couples TRBV27 to TRBJ2-3, with 16 bases that match TRBD2. The CDR3 has 17 amino acids. Germline V CDR1 and CDR2: MNHEY, SMNVEV (reference sequence). After removal of 4 bases from V and 4 bases from J, the junction contained 5 bases not matched to a gene. DNA of the CDR3: TGTGCCAGCAGTTCCGGGACTAGCGGGAGGGGCGCAGATACGCAGTATTTT. Translation: CASSSGTSGRGADTQYF.

At least ten counts were recorded for this clonotype. The chain combines TRBV18 with TRBJ2-2; D possibly corresponds to TRBD2 (5 bases). Trimming took off 3 bases at V and 4 bases at J, with 15 bases between the two ends. Germline CDR1 KGHSH, CDR2 LQKENI. CDR3 length: 16 residues. CDR3 DNA: TGTGCCAGCTCACCTACGGGGATCCGAGGCACCGGGGAGCTGTTTTTT. Its translation is CASSPTGIRGTGELFF.

This clonotype has at least ten counts. J is TRBJ2-7 and V is TRBV29-1; 13 positions agree with TRBD2. CDR3 length: 13 residues. The V gene's germline CDR1 is SQVTM and CDR2 ANQGSEA. Unmatched junction bases numbered 3, after V lost 6 bases and J lost 4 bases. The CDR3 sequence is CSVRLAGGYEQYF. The CDR3 coding sequence is TGCAGCGTCCGACTAGCGGGGGGATACGAGCAGTACTTC.

Ten or more counts support this clonotype. This chain connects TRBV9 to TRBJ2-1; TRBD2 aligns across 15 bases. V lost 3 bases and J lost 7; bases outside the gene matches: 2. This CDR3 has 15 residues. In germline, CDR1 is SGDLS, CDR2 YYNGEE. The CDR3 DNA is TGTGCCAGCAGCGGGGGGACTAGCGGGAGGAATGAGCAGTTCTTC. Translated: CASSGGTSGRNEQFF.

This clonotype was counted ten times or more. The rearrangement links TRBV20-1 to TRBJ1-3; D is unclear. Germline V gene data show CDR1 as DFQATT and CDR2 as SNEGSKA (reference sequence). Between the trimmed V and J ends, which lost 2 bases and 8 bases, there was a span of 13 bases. The CDR3 spans 13 residues. The CDR3 DNA reads TGCAGTGCTAGACGCCTGGCGTCGGACACCATATATTTT. The encoded protein is CSARRLASDTIYF.

The sample holds many counts of this clonotype. This chain connects TRBV6-5 to TRBJ2-7; 7 positions match TRBD2. Looked up from germline, CDR1 is MNHEY and CDR2 is SVGAGI. The CDR3 loop spans 15 amino acids. After removal of 0 bases from V and 6 bases from J, the junction contained 8 bases not matched to a gene. In nucleotides, the CDR3 is TGTGCCAGCAGTTACTCAGGGGCGGGAGTGGGCGAGCAGTACTTC. Translated: CASSYSGAGVGEQYF.

This clonotype was found a few times. This sequence may be a read error, since a much larger clone differs from it by one base. The chain combines TRBV20-1 with TRBJ2-5, with D perhaps TRBD2 (5 bases). Per the germline V gene, CDR1 is DFQATT and CDR2 is SNEGSKA (reference sequence). The CDR3 runs 12 residues. The CDR3 sequence is CSAPEGGETRYF. In DNA form, the CDR3 reads TGCAGTGCCCCCGAAGGTGGGGAGACCCGGTACTTC.

The table lists this clonotype with many counts. The chain links TRBV5-1 to TRBJ2-3, with 11 nucleotides matching TRBD2. The CDR3 is made up of 16 amino acids. Trimming cost V 4 bases and J 2 bases; bases outside gene matches: 6. Germline CDR1 reads SGHRS; CDR2 reads YFSETQ. The CDR3 reads CASSRDSGGATDTQYF. The CDR3 DNA sequence: TGCGCCAGCAGCCGAGATAGCGGGGGGGCCACAGATACGCAGTATTTT.

This clonotype was seen ten or more times. V is TRBV7-9 and J is TRBJ2-3, with a possible D match to TRBD2 (5 bases). This CDR3 has 19 amino acids. Deletions cut 4 bases from V and 3 bases from J, with 26 bases between. CDR1 SEHNR and CDR2 FQNEAQ come from the germline V gene (reference sequence). CDR3 sequence reads: CASSSTDGAVPPQTDTQYF. The CDR3 nucleotides read TGTGCCAGCAGCTCGACGGACGGAGCGGTCCCCCCTCAGACAGATACGCAGTATTTT. Based on the CDR3 plus reference TRBV7-9 and TRBJ2-3, the full variable domain is DTGVSQNPRHKITKRGQNVTFRCDPISEHNRLYWYRQTLGQGPEFLTYFQNEAQLEKSRLLSDRFSAERPKGSFSTLEIQRTEQGDSAMYLCASSSTDGAVPPQTDTQYFGPGTRLTVL.